This T cell receptor (beta chain) was captured in a study of T-cell reconstitution after alpha-beta-depleted transplantation in children. Whole-study findings and limits: About two months after transplant, alpha-beta T cells reportedly came from several hundred expanded graft clones. For some patients, TCRbeta diversity was high at day 60 because of recipient T cells and thymic progenitors that survived. The authors attributed T-cell counts and diversity one year after transplant mostly to newly produced T cells.

This clonotype was observed at least ten times. Antigen specificity is unknown. Unique molecular identifiers tagged the TCRbeta library. TCRdb reprocessed the PCR reads via MiXCR and lists one record per CDR3 protein. This table has about 70,000 distinct CDR3 sequences, under 13% appearing once. The CDR3 loop spans 17 amino acids. Per germline, CDR1 LGHNA and CDR2 YSLEER. With 1 base removed from V and 0 bases from J, the gap between germline ends came to 12 bases. Sample: PBMCs, taken before TCRalphabeta/CD19-depleted stem cell transplant. The clonotype comes from a boy between 10 and 17 years old with acute myeloid leukemia, due to receive a stem cell transplant. This chain links TRBV4-3 with TRBJ1-4; tentative D call: TRBD1 (6 bases). CDR3 residues: CASSQGRGGSTNEKLFF. The CDR3 DNA reads as TGCGCCAGCAGCCAAGGGAGGGGGGGGTCAACTAATGAAAAACTGTTTTTT.